The rows below give T cell receptor beta chains drawn from one sample of a study of T cells in Graves' hyperthyroidism and ophthalmopathy. A single record per CDR3 protein comes from TCRdb applying MiXCR to the multiplex PCR reads. The sample lists 500,000 to 650,000 distinct CDR3 sequences; 15% to 20% were seen once. The sequenced material came from blood. Receptors originate from a middle-aged man with Graves' ophthalmopathy. Both conserved end residues are part of each CDR3. The D gene is left open where the match is weak. Clone size appears in some rows only: once, few, many, or a class for an expanded clone.

CDR3	DNA	D	V	J	size
CASSVLQGAEAFF	TGTGCCAGTAGTGTCCTGCAGGGAGCTGAAGCTTTCTTT	.	TRBV19	TRBJ1-1	.
CASSRPGQGAGYTF	TGTGCCAGCAGTAGACCGGGACAGGGGGCTGGCTACACCTTC	TRBD1	TRBV2	TRBJ1-2	.
CASSDQRDRVADTQYF	TGTGCCAGCTCTGATCAACGGGACAGGGTAGCAGATACGCAGTATTTT	TRBD1	TRBV18	TRBJ2-3	few
CASSPDSEYGYTF	TGTGCCAGCTCACCAGACAGCGAATATGGCTACACCTTC	.	TRBV18	TRBJ1-2	.
CASSMITGGTGELFF	TGTGCCAGTAGTATGATAACAGGGGGCACCGGGGAGCTGTTTTTT	TRBD1	TRBV19	TRBJ2-2	.
CSSEGRGRARNEQFF	TGCAGCAGCGAAGGCAGGGGAAGGGCTCGCAATGAGCAGTTCTTC	.	TRBV29-1	TRBJ2-1	many
CASSPGLQPQHF	TGTGCCAGCAGCCCAGGGCTTCAGCCCCAGCATTTT	.	TRBV6-2/TRBV6-3	TRBJ1-5	.
CASSLIPGGTGYSYEQYF	TGTGCCAGCAGTTTGATCCCGGGAGGGACAGGGTACTCCTACGAGCAGTACTTC	.	TRBV6-2/TRBV6-3	TRBJ2-7	.
CASSSTPGELFF	TGTGCCAGCAGCTCGACTCCCGGGGAGCTGTTTTTT	.	TRBV7-9	TRBJ2-2	.
CASRPTGNNYGYTF	TGTGCCAGCAGACCGACAGGGAATAACTATGGCTACACCTTC	TRBD1	TRBV6-1	TRBJ1-2	few
CASSGWVGGEDTEAFF	TGCGCCAGCAGCGGATGGGTCGGGGGAGAAGACACTGAAGCTTTCTTT	.	TRBV5-1	TRBJ1-1	many
CASSAPGKPYEQYF	TGTGCCAGCAGCGCCCCAGGGAAACCCTACGAGCAGTACTTC	.	TRBV11-2	TRBJ2-7	many
CASSYRGADEKLFF	TGCGCCAGCAGCTACAGGGGGGCGGATGAAAAACTGTTTTTT	TRBD1	TRBV5-1	TRBJ1-4	.
CSARDQGRGGSPLHF	TGCAGTGCTAGAGATCAGGGCAGGGGAGGGTCACCCCTCCACTTT	.	TRBV20-1	TRBJ1-6	few
CASSSSLAGGVGEQYF	TGTGCCAGCAGTTCCTCCTTAGCGGGAGGGGTAGGCGAGCAGTACTTC	TRBD2	TRBV27	TRBJ2-7	.
CASSLDGFPGELFF	TGCGCCAGCAGCTTGGATGGGTTCCCCGGGGAGCTGTTTTTT	.	TRBV5-1	TRBJ2-2	.
CASSHINRGTNTEAFF	TGTGCCAGCAGTCACATAAACAGGGGGACCAACACTGAAGCTTTCTTT	TRBD1	TRBV12-3/TRBV12-4	TRBJ1-1	many
CASSSATSGRGETQYF	TGCGCCAGCAGCTCGGCAACTAGCGGGAGGGGCGAGACCCAGTACTTC	TRBD2	TRBV5-1	TRBJ2-5	.
CASIIGWNTGAFF	TGTGCCAGCATCATAGGGTGGAACACTGGAGCTTTCTTT	.	TRBV12-3/TRBV12-4	TRBJ1-1	.
CASRPPGLANNEQFF	TGTGCCAGCAGGCCCCCGGGACTAGCCAACAATGAGCAGTTCTTC	TRBD2	TRBV2	TRBJ2-1	.
CATSRDRGLAGETQYF	TGTGCCACCAGCAGAGATAGGGGCCTAGCGGGAGAGACCCAGTACTTC	TRBD2	TRBV15	TRBJ2-5	few
CASSYGTSGLGTYNEQFF	TGTGCCAGCAGTTATGGGACTAGCGGACTGGGTACCTACAATGAGCAGTTCTTC	TRBD2	TRBV3-1	TRBJ2-1	few
CAISETHYTDTQYF	TGTGCCATCAGTGAGACCCATTACACAGATACGCAGTATTTT	.	TRBV10-3	TRBJ2-3	.
CASSLLGVEGTGELFF	TGCGCCAGCAGCTTGTTGGGGGTCGAGGGGACTGGGGAGCTGTTTTTT	.	TRBV5-1	TRBJ2-2	few
CSARDHSSGNSYNEQFF	TGCAGTGCTAGAGATCATTCTAGCGGTAACTCCTACAATGAGCAGTTCTTC	TRBD2	TRBV20-1	TRBJ2-1	few
CATSRGGALSYEQYF	TGTGCCACCAGCCGAGGGGGGGCCCTCTCCTACGAGCAGTACTTC	.	TRBV15	TRBJ2-7	many
CASSLRGTDTEAFF	TGTGCCAGCAGTTTAAGGGGGACCGACACTGAAGCTTTCTTT	.	TRBV12-3/TRBV12-4	TRBJ1-1	many
CASVSGSIDEQYF	TGTGCCAGCGTCAGCGGGAGTATCGACGAGCAGTACTTC	TRBD2	TRBV28	TRBJ2-7	many
CASSLGVEQFF	TGTGCCAGCAGCTTAGGGGTTGAGCAGTTCTTC	.	TRBV7-9	TRBJ2-1	many
CSSSTGGGTEAFF	TGCAGCTCTTCGACAGGGGGAGGGACTGAAGCTTTCTTT	TRBD1	TRBV29-1	TRBJ1-1	.
CASSLESDYGYTF	TGTGCCAGCAGCTTAGAGTCGGACTATGGCTACACCTTC	.	TRBV7-9	TRBJ1-2	few
CASISGVGTTYEQYF	TGTGCCAGCATCTCGGGGGTGGGGACTACCTACGAGCAGTACTTC	TRBD2	TRBV28	TRBJ2-7	many
CASSPPTGGSDTQYF	TGTGCCAGCTCACCACCGACGGGAGGATCAGATACGCAGTATTTT	TRBD2	TRBV18	TRBJ2-3	.
CASSRYQGPSTDTQYF	TGCGCCAGCAGCCGGTACCAGGGGCCTAGTACAGATACGCAGTATTTT	.	TRBV5-1	TRBJ2-3	few
CATHSGTGGPTNTGELFF	TGTGCCACTCATTCCGGGACAGGGGGACCAACGAACACCGGGGAGCTGTTTTTT	TRBD1	TRBV24-1	TRBJ2-2	.
CASSPSSGVSYNEQFF	TGTGCCAGCTCACCATCTAGCGGGGTCTCCTACAATGAGCAGTTCTTC	TRBD2	TRBV18	TRBJ2-1	many
CASSSLGVSYGYTF	TGTGCCAGCAGCTCCCTCGGGGTTAGCTATGGCTACACCTTC	.	TRBV11-2	TRBJ1-2	many